Presented here are 24 T cell receptor beta chains from one specimen sequenced in a study of blood T cell repertoires in COVID-19. Clones were sequenced by immunoSEQ multiplex PCR, and TCRdb holds only the in-frame ones, with some missing. Found here are approximately 190,000 clones, about 88% of them singletons; the top ten hold 5% to 7.5%. Input material: peripheral blood. Every receptor here comes from a woman between 35 and 50 years old who had recovered from COVID-19.

V gene TRBV20-1 combines with J gene TRBJ2-1; D unclear. The germline V gene has CDR1 DFQATT and CDR2 SNEGSKA (reference sequence). This CDR3 spans 11 amino acids. V lost 3 bases and J 10 bases, leaving 10 bases between the germline ends. CDR3 residues: CSASAVEEQFF. The CDR3 DNA reads as TGCAGTGCTAGCGCGGTGGAGGAGCAGTTCTTC.

The rearrangement links TRBV7-8 to TRBJ1-5; 11 nucleotides match TRBD1. With 1 base clipped from V and 4 bases from J, the junction kept 12 bases outside the gene matches. The CDR3 runs to 19 residues. Germline V gene sequence: CDR1 SGHVS, CDR2 FQNEAQ. CDR3 in amino acids: CASSLEVWDRGSFNQPQHF. The CDR3 region has the DNA TGTGCCAGCAGCTTAGAGGTATGGGACAGGGGGAGTTTTAATCAGCCCCAGCATTTT.

This chain's CDR3 is CASTRGSTGNTIYF. The CDR3 DNA sequence: TGTGCCAGCACCCGGGGTTCCACTGGAAACACCATATATTTT. The chain employs TRBV6-5 and TRBJ1-3; D is unresolved. V shed 7 bases and J shed 2 bases, with 12 bases lying between them. Looked up from germline, CDR1 is MNHEY and CDR2 is SVGAGI. The CDR3 runs 14 residues.

The rearrangement links TRBV7-2 to TRBJ1-5; D is undetermined. Germline V gives CDR1 SGHTA, CDR2 FQGNSA. The CDR3 has 15 amino acids. V lost 3 bases to trimming and J lost 0 bases, with 9 bases between them. Written as DNA, the CDR3 is TGTGCCAGCAGCTTCCCACCGGGTAGCAATCAGCCCCAGCATTTT. Translated, it gives CASSFPPGSNQPQHF.

This CDR3 is CASSQANQPQHF. CDR3 bases: TGTGCCAGCAGCCAGGCCAATCAGCCCCAGCATTTT. The chain combines TRBV3-1 (or the pseudogene TRBV3-2) with TRBJ1-5; D uncertain. This CDR3 region has 12 residues. Trimming left V 3 bases short and J 3 bases short, with 3 bases between. The germline V gene encodes CDR1 LGHDT and CDR2 YNNKEL (reference sequence).

This chain links TRBV6-5 with TRBJ1-4; D unresolved. Trimming pared 11 bases from V and 8 bases from J, leaving 12 bases between. The germline gives CDR1 MNHEY, CDR2 SVGAGI. This CDR3 region has 11 residues. This CDR3 is CAGREAEKLFF. CDR3 DNA: TGTGCCGGCCGGGAGGCGGAAAAACTGTTTTTT.

The genes are TRBV7-9 and TRBJ2-5, with 8 bases that match TRBD2. The CDR3 extends over 15 amino acids. The germline gives CDR1 SEHNR, CDR2 FQNEAQ (reference sequence). V shed 0 bases and J 3 bases; nucleotides not matched to a gene: 3. The chain's CDR3 is CASSLARTSKETQYF. CDR3 sequence (DNA): TGTGCCAGCAGCTTAGCCCGGACTAGCAAAGAGACCCAGTACTTC.

This sequence joins TRBV5-1 and TRBJ2-3; tentatively, D is TRBD1 (6 bases). CDR1 and CDR2 (germline): SGHRS, YFSETQ. Trimming removed 0 bases at V and 3 bases at J, with 8 bases between. CDR3 length: 14 amino acids. Here the CDR3 reads CASSLVTGTDTQYF. CDR3 bases: TGCGCCAGCAGCTTGGTGACAGGTACAGATACGCAGTATTTT.

The V and J genes are TRBV19 and TRBJ2-1; D is undetermined. Per the germline V gene, CDR1 is LNHDA and CDR2 is SQIVND (reference sequence). The V end was cut by 5 bases, the J end by 11 bases, with 13 bases between. The CDR3 extends over 12 amino acids. This CDR3 reads CASSAKSHQQFF. In nucleotides, the CDR3 is TGTGCCAGTAGTGCGAAAAGCCACCAGCAGTTCTTC.

V and J are TRBV29-1 and TRBJ1-1; D unresolved. From germline, CDR1 is SQVTM and CDR2 ANQGSEA. V gave up 0 bases and J gave up 6 bases, with 8 bases separating them. This CDR3 has 12 residues. CDR3 sequence reads: CSVEDWAPEAFF. As DNA, the CDR3 is TGCAGCGTTGAAGACTGGGCACCTGAAGCTTTCTTT.

This chain connects TRBV19 to TRBJ2-7; 11 nucleotides line up with TRBD1. Germline V gives CDR1 LNHDA, CDR2 SQIVND (reference sequence). Unmatched junction bases numbered 7, after V lost 6 bases and J lost 3 bases. This CDR3 region has 15 residues. The CDR3 sequence: CASRTGTGGFYEQYF. DNA for the CDR3: TGTGCCAGTAGGACCGGGACAGGGGGTTTCTACGAGCAGTACTTC. Full variable domain (remainder filled in from reference TRBV19 and TRBJ2-7): DGGITQSPKYLFRKEGQNVTLSCEQNLNHDAMYWYRQDPGQGLRLIYYSQIVNDFQKGDIAEGYSVSREKKESFPLTVTSAQKNPTAFYLCASRTGTGGFYEQYFGPGTRLTVT.

This clone was seen many times. The chain recombines TRBV21-1 with TRBJ2-5; the D call TRBD1 from the table was never checked on the DNA. TRBV21-1 is deemed a pseudogene. CDR3 length: 14 residues. CDR3 sequence (DNA): TGTGCCAGCAGCCTGGGGCAGGTCCAAGAGACCCAGTACTTC. Protein: CASSLGQVQETQYF.

V usage is TRBV28 and J usage is TRBJ1-6; weak D call: TRBD1 (6 bases). The ends were cut back, 10 bases at V and 14 bases at J, with 24 bases in the middle. Per the germline V gene, CDR1 is MDHEN and CDR2 is SYDVKM. The CDR3 is 14 amino acids. The CDR3, as DNA: TGTGCCATTAATCAGGCGGACAGAACTAGAGCCCTCCACTTT. Translating it yields CAINQADRTRALHF.

The chain links TRBV28 to TRBJ1-2; a possible D gene is TRBD1 (6 bases). CDR3 length: 15 amino acids. V lost 8 bases, J lost 4 bases, and 20 bases lay in between. Germline V gene data show CDR1 as MDHEN and CDR2 as SYDVKM. The CDR3 DNA is TGTGCCAGCCTAAGAACAGGGTTGGGGTCCTATGGCTACACCTTC. This sequence encodes CASLRTGLGSYGYTF.

This chain connects TRBV4-3 to TRBJ1-1, with a possible D match to TRBD1 (5 bases). This CDR3 contains 13 residues. CDR1 is LGHNA and CDR2 is YSLEER in the germline V gene. V lost 3 bases, J lost 4 bases, and 9 bases lay in between. The CDR3 here is CASSQSRVTEAFF. The CDR3 DNA reads TGCGCCAGCAGCCAGAGCAGGGTCACTGAAGCTTTCTTT.

CDR3 nucleotide sequence: TGTGCCAGCAGCCTACAGACAGGGGGCGACGAGCAGTACTTC. This translates into CASSLQTGGDEQYF. The chain uses TRBV7-9 and TRBJ2-7; TRBD1 aligns across 10 bases. J lost 5 bases, V lost 5 bases, and 6 bases had no gene match. Per the germline V gene, CDR1 is SEHNR and CDR2 is FQNEAQ (reference sequence). The CDR3 has 14 amino acids.

This chain joins TRBV7-9 and TRBJ2-7, with no clear D. CDR1 is SEHNR, CDR2 FQNEAQ, per germline (reference sequence). Trimming pared 8 bases from V and 4 bases from J, leaving 9 bases between. This CDR3 contains 11 residues. The CDR3 coding sequence is TGTGCCAGCCAACGAGAATACGAGCAGTACTTC. Amino acid sequence: CASQREYEQYF.

With regard to this clone: This same CDR3 is encoded by further DNA sequences in the sample. V and J are TRBV27 and TRBJ1-2; a possible D gene is TRBD1 (5 bases). The germline V gene encodes CDR1 MNHEY and CDR2 SMNVEV (reference sequence). The CDR3 length is 13 residues. V lost 2 bases and J lost 2, with 6 bases in between. As DNA, the CDR3 is TGTGCCAGCAGTTTAGGGGGGAACTATGGCTACACCTTC. Translation gives CASSLGGNYGYTF.

The rearrangement uses TRBV7-6 and TRBJ1-6, with 10 bases fitting TRBD1. From germline, CDR1 is SGHVS and CDR2 FNYEAQ. CDR3 length equals 15 residues. J gave up 9 bases and V 4 bases, and 6 bases lay outside the gene matches. The CDR3 bases are TGTGCCAGCAGCTCATCCGGGACAGGGGCTTCACCCCTCCACTTT. It is translated as CASSSSGTGASPLHF.

This rearrangement joins TRBV6-5 to TRBJ2-4; D perhaps matches TRBD1 (6 bases). The germline CDR1 and CDR2 sequences are MNHEY and SVGAGI. The CDR3 is 14 residues long. Trimming removed 6 bases at V and 8 bases at J, with 17 bases between. CDR3 sequence (DNA): TGTGCCAGCAGGCAGGGGACCCCTGTGGACATTCAGTACTTC. Residues: CASRQGTPVDIQYF.

The gene calls are TRBV2 and TRBJ1-1; TRBD1 matches at 10 bases. This CDR3 is 14 amino acids long. Trimming at V came to 6 bases and at J to 5 bases, leaving 6 bases not matched to a gene. Looked up from germline, CDR1 is SNHLY and CDR2 is FYNNEI. The CDR3 loop reads CASSRDRGETEAFF. DNA of the CDR3: TGTGCCAGCAGCCGGGACAGGGGTGAAACTGAAGCTTTCTTT.

V is TRBV19 and J is TRBJ2-5; a possible D gene is TRBD2 (5 bases). The CDR3 covers 13 residues. CDR1 and CDR2 (germline): LNHDA, SQIVND (reference sequence). V lost 5 bases and J lost 10, with 17 bases in between. CDR3 loop: CASSALAGGYQYF. In DNA, the CDR3 is TGTGCCAGTAGTGCCCTCGCAGGAGGTTACCAGTACTTC.

The V call is TRBV2, the J call TRBJ2-3, with unresolved D. This CDR3 has 13 residues. V shed 6 bases and J shed 6 bases, with 13 bases lying between them. Looked up from germline, CDR1 is SNHLY and CDR2 is FYNNEI. The CDR3 spells CASSATWADTQYF. In nucleotides, the CDR3 is TGTGCCAGCAGCGCCACGTGGGCGGATACGCAGTATTTT.

The V gene is TRBV7-2, the J gene TRBJ1-6, with D hard to call. Germline CDR1 and CDR2: SGHTA and FQGNSA. The CDR3 runs 16 residues. The V and J ends lost 0 bases and 10 bases respectively, with 16 bases between them. CDR3 sequence (DNA): TGTGCCAGCAGCTTAGCGCATGGCAGTTCTCGATCACCCCTCCACTTT. Residues: CASSLAHGSSRSPLHF.